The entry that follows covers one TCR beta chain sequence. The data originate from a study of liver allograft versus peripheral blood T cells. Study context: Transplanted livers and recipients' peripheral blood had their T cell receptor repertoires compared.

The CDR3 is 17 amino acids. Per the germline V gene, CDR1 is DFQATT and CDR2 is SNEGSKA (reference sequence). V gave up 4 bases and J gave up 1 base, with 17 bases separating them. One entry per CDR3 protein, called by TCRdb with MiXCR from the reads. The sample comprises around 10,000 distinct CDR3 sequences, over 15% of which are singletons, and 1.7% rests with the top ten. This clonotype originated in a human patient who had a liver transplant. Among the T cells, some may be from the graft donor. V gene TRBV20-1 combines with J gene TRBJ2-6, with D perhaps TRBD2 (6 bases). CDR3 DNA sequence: TGCAGTGCTATCCCACCAGAGGGGACTTCTGGGGCCAACGTCCTGACTTTC. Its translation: CSAIPPEGTSGANVLTF.